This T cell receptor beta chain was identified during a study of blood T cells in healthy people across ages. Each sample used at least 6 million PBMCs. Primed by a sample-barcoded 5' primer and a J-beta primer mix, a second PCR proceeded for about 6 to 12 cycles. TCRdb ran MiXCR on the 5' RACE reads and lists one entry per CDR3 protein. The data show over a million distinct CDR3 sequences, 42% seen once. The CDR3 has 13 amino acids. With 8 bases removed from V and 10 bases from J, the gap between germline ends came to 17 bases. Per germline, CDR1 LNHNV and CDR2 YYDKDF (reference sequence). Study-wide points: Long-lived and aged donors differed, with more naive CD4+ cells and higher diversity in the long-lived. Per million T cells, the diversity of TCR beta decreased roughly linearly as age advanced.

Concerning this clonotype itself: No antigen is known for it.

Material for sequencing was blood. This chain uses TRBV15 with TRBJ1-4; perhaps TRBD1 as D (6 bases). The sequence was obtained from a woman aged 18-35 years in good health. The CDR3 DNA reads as TGTGCCACCGGCACAGACCGAGGGGGAAAACTGTTTTTT. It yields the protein CATGTDRGGKLFF.